These T cell receptor beta chains were read from a single sample in a study of shared clonotypes between healthy human individuals. Generated by immunoSEQ multiplex PCR, the TCRdb table keeps only in-frame clones and is missing some. In the table there are nearly 750,000 clones, roughly 72% of which are singletons. Sequencing was performed on memory CD4+ T cells sorted from blood. The receptors originated from a woman under 40 in good health. CDR3s include the opening cysteine and the closing phenylalanine or tryptophan. D genes are given only for firm matches. Rows may omit the clone size; those that give it use once, few, many or a size class.

length | size | J | D | V | DNA | CDR3
16 | NA | TRBJ2-1 | NA | TRBV18 | TGTGCCAGCTCACCATCCAACCGTGGGACCTACAATGAGCAGTTCTTC | CASSPSNRGTYNEQFF
13 | many | TRBJ1-2 | NA | TRBV27 | TGCGCTTCGAGAGTCTCCCTAAACTATGGCTACACCTTC | CASRVSLNYGYTF
13 | NA | TRBJ2-7 | NA | TRBV6-1 | TGTGCCAGCAGCTCCACAGGGCTGTACGAGCAGTACTTC | CASSSTGLYEQYF
12 | NA | TRBJ1-1 | NA | TRBV29-1 | TGCAGCGGAAACAGGGAGAACACTGAAGCTTTCTTT | CSGNRENTEAFF
11 | NA | TRBJ1-1 | NA | TRBV20-1 | TGCAGTGCAACGCCGGACTATGAAGCTTTCTTT | CSATPDYEAFF
13 | NA | TRBJ2-7 | NA | TRBV5-4 | TGTGCCAGCAGCGTGGGGCCTCCCTACGAGCAGTACTTC | CASSVGPPYEQYF
15 | few | TRBJ2-7 | TRBD2 | TRBV28 | TGTGCCAGCAGTCAACTAGCGGGAGCTGACTACGAGCAGTACTTC | CASSQLAGADYEQYF
13 | NA | TRBJ2-1 | NA | TRBV9 | TGTGCCAGCAGCGTAGGTCTAGTCTATGAGCAGTTCTTC | CASSVGLVYEQFF
15 | NA | TRBJ2-1 | TRBD2 | TRBV28 | TGTGCCAGCACTGGGGCGGGAGAGGGGCGAAATGAGCAGTTCTTC | CASTGAGEGRNEQFF
13 | NA | TRBJ2-3 | NA | TRBV29-1 | TGCAGCGTAACCGGGGTGAGCACAGATACGCAGTATTTT | CSVTGVSTDTQYF
14 | NA | TRBJ2-2 | NA | TRBV2 | TGTGCCAGACGGGACGCCAACCCCACCGGGGAGCTGTTTTTT | CARRDANPTGELFF
15 | NA | TRBJ2-7 | NA | TRBV27 | TGTGCCAGCAGTTTCCGGGGCGATCATACCCACGAGCAGTACTTC | CASSFRGDHTHEQYF
16 | NA | TRBJ2-3 | TRBD2 | TRBV28 | TGTGCCAGCAGTATGGTGAGGGGACTAGCGGCCGATACGCAGTATTTT | CASSMVRGLAADTQYF
14 | NA | TRBJ2-5 | NA | TRBV28 | TGTGCCAGCAGTTCCAGACAAAGGCGAGAGACCCAGTACTTC | CASSSRQRRETQYF
18 | NA | TRBJ2-2 | TRBD2 | TRBV5-6 | TGTGCCAGCAGCGCGGGGGGACTAGCGACAGGGTACACCGGGGAGCTGTTTTTT | CASSAGGLATGYTGELFF
15 | NA | TRBJ2-1 | NA | TRBV11-2 | TGTGCCAGCAGCCCTGGGGTGCAGGGGGGCAATGAGCAGTTCTTC | CASSPGVQGGNEQFF
13 | once | TRBJ2-3 | NA | TRBV2 | TGTGCCAGCAGTTCGGTTGGGACAGATACGCAGTATTTT | CASSSVGTDTQYF
13 | NA | TRBJ2-5 | TRBD1 | TRBV5-1 | TGCGCCAGCAGCTTAGGGGGCGCGAAGACCCAGTACTTC | CASSLGGAKTQYF
14 | NA | TRBJ2-7 | TRBD1 | TRBV5-1 | TGCGCCAGCAGCAGGACAGGTGAATCCTACGAGCAGTACTTC | CASSRTGESYEQYF
15 | few | TRBJ1-1 | NA | TRBV5-1 | TGCGCCAGCAGACGTACGACAGAGCAGAACACTGAAGCTTTCTTT | CASRRTTEQNTEAFF
13 | many | TRBJ2-3 | NA | TRBV29-1 | TGCAGCGTTTCTAGGGGAGTCACGGATACGCAGTATTTT | CSVSRGVTDTQYF
15 | NA | TRBJ2-1 | NA | TRBV28 | TGTGCCAGCAGTCAACAAGGGGACGGAACCAATGAGCAGTTCTTC | CASSQQGDGTNEQFF
16 | NA | TRBJ1-5 | NA | TRBV27 | TGTGCCAGCGGGACCAGGGGAGGGATTTTGGGTCAGCCCCAGCATTTT | CASGTRGGILGQPQHF
15 | NA | TRBJ2-7 | TRBD2 | TRBV11-2 | TGTGCCAGCAGCCCCTCAGCGGGAGGGCCCTACGAGCAGTACTTC | CASSPSAGGPYEQYF
15 | NA | TRBJ1-2 | TRBD1 | TRBV5-1 | TGCGCCAGCAGCCCCGGGGACAGGGATTACTATGGCTACACCTTC | CASSPGDRDYYGYTF
15 | NA | TRBJ2-1 | TRBD1 | TRBV29-1 | TGCAGCGGCTTAACGACAGGGAGTTCCTACAATGAGCAGTTCTTC | CSGLTTGSSYNEQFF
15 | NA | TRBJ2-1 | TRBD2 | TRBV5-8 | TGTGCCAGCTTTGGGGAGGGATACTCCTACAATGAGCAGTTCTTC | CASFGEGYSYNEQFF
13 | NA | TRBJ1-2 | NA | TRBV29-1 | TGCAGCGTTGCGCGCAGCGGGAACTATGGCTACACCTTC | CSVARSGNYGYTF
15 | few | TRBJ2-3 | TRBD1 | TRBV4-2 | TGTGCCAGCAGCTGGTCGGGACAGCCCATGGATACGCAGTATTTT | CASSWSGQPMDTQYF
17 | NA | TRBJ2-3 | TRBD2 | TRBV5-1 | TGCGCCAGCAGCTCCGGGAGGGCAAATCAGGGCACAGATACGCAGTATTTT | CASSSGRANQGTDTQYF
15 | few | TRBJ1-4 | TRBD1 | TRBV6-1 | TGTGCCAGCAGTGGAGAGACAGGGGTGGAAGAAAAACTGTTTTTT | CASSGETGVEEKLFF
13 | NA | TRBJ1-2 | NA | TRBV30 | TGTGCCTGGAGTGTACCACCTAACTATGGCTACACCTTC | CAWSVPPNYGYTF
16 | NA | TRBJ1-4 | NA | TRBV18 | TGTGCCAGCTCACCCCGGGCCATCACGACTAATGAAAAACTGTTTTTT | CASSPRAITTNEKLFF
14 | NA | TRBJ1-3 | NA | TRBV28 | TGTGCCAGCAGCCCGGGACAATCAGGACACACCATATATTTT | CASSPGQSGHTIYF
15 | once | TRBJ2-7 | TRBD2 | TRBV6-1 | TGTGCCAGTGGTTCGGCGGGAGCCTACCCTTACGAGCAGTACTTC | CASGSAGAYPYEQYF
15 | NA | TRBJ2-2 | TRBD2 | TRBV2 | TGTGCCAGCAGCGAGCGGGAGGCGAACACCGGGGAGCTGTTTTTT | CASSEREANTGELFF
15 | NA | TRBJ2-2 | TRBD1 | TRBV11-3 | TGTGCCAGCAGCTTAGGACAGGGAAGAGCCGGGGAGCTGTTTTTT | CASSLGQGRAGELFF
16 | NA | TRBJ1-2 | NA | TRBV18 | TGTGCCAGCTCACCTGGGGCTTCGGGTACTAACTATGGCTACACCTTC | CASSPGASGTNYGYTF
11 | NA | TRBJ1-4 | NA | TRBV2 | TGTGCCAGCAGACTGGTCGAAAAACTGTTTTTT | CASRLVEKLFF
16 | NA | TRBJ1-1 | NA | TRBV30 | TGTGCCTGGAGCCGGGCCCGGTCAGGGTTGTACACTGAAGCTTTCTTT | CAWSRARSGLYTEAFF
14 | NA | TRBJ2-6 | NA | TRBV2 | TGTGCCAGCAGTGTCCGCTCTGGGGCCAACGTCCTGACTTTC | CASSVRSGANVLTF
14 | few | TRBJ1-3 | NA | TRBV7-9 | TGTGCCAGCAGCTTGCAGGCCTCTGGAAACACCATATATTTT | CASSLQASGNTIYF
16 | few | TRBJ2-3 | NA | TRBV10-3 | TGTGCCATCAGTGAGCCCCGCGGGGCCCTCACAGATACGCAGTATTTT | CAISEPRGALTDTQYF
12 | NA | TRBJ2-3 | NA | TRBV19 | TGTGCCAGTAGTACGCTAGGAGATACGCAGTATTTT | CASSTLGDTQYF
15 | NA | TRBJ1-2 | NA | TRBV7-2 | TGTGCCAGCAGCTCTCCTGAGACAGGAATCTATGGCTACACCTTC | CASSSPETGIYGYTF